These T cell receptor beta chains were read from a single sample in a study of tumor T cells in aggressive B-cell lymphoma. Method: immunoSEQ multiplex PCR; TCRdb's copy keeps in-frame clones and lacks some. The sample consists of around 10,000 clones, 80% to 95% of them appearing once. The material sequenced was tumor tissue. Receptors originate from an adult with diffuse large B cell lymphoma. Each CDR3 is given with its conserved first and last residue. The D gene is left open where the match is weak. The size entry is marked missing in some rows and otherwise reads once, few, many or a size class.

V gene,clone size,D gene,J gene,CDR3 protein,CDR3 DNA
TRBV29-1,.,.,TRBJ2-1,CSVDGLSSYNEQFF,TGCAGCGTCGATGGACTAAGCTCCTACAATGAGCAGTTCTTC
TRBV5-1,.,.,TRBJ2-7,CASRAGYEQYF,TGCGCCAGCAGGGCAGGCTACGAGCAGTACTTC
TRBV15,.,TRBD2,TRBJ2-1,CATSRSAAGEYNEQFF,TGTGCCACCAGCAGATCCGCAGCGGGGGAGTACAATGAGCAGTTCTTC
TRBV9,.,.,TRBJ1-3,CASSVTVGGNTIYF,TGTGCCAGCAGCGTAACCGTCGGTGGAAACACCATATATTTT
TRBV2,.,.,TRBJ1-2,CASSENGNYGYTF,TGTGCCAGCAGTGAGAACGGTAACTATGGCTACACCTTC
TRBV5-1,.,TRBD1,TRBJ2-5,CASSEGTGRETQYF,TGCGCCAGCAGCGAGGGGACAGGGCGAGAGACCCAGTACTTC
TRBV6-1,.,.,TRBJ2-3,CASSEAGRGDTQYF,TGTGCCAGCAGTGAAGCGGGCAGGGGAGATACGCAGTATTTT
TRBV6-6,.,.,TRBJ1-4,CASSPQGSEKLFF,TGTGCCAGCAGTCCGCAGGGGAGCGAAAAACTGTTTTTT
TRBV4-1,.,.,TRBJ2-2,CASSQVLGAGGTGELFF,TGCGCCAGCAGCCAAGTGTTAGGGGCCGGTGGCACCGGGGAGCTGTTTTTT
TRBV29-1,.,TRBD2,TRBJ2-5,CSAETSGRRETQYF,TGCAGCGCCGAGACTAGCGGGAGAAGGGAGACCCAGTACTTC
TRBV7-9,.,.,TRBJ1-4,CASTPAKGGSEKLFF,TGTGCCAGCACCCCGGCGAAGGGGGGGAGCGAAAAACTGTTTTTT
TRBV28,.,.,TRBJ2-2,CASRPGGPNTGELFF,TGTGCCAGCAGGCCCGGGGGTCCGAACACCGGGGAGCTGTTTTTT
TRBV27,.,TRBD1,TRBJ1-2,CASSSWTGGRKGGYTF,TGTGCCAGCAGTTCCTGGACAGGAGGGAGGAAGGGTGGCTACACCTTC
TRBV9,.,TRBD2,TRBJ2-1,CASSGRTSGTNEQFF,TGTGCCAGCAGCGGACGGACTAGCGGGACGAATGAGCAGTTCTTC
TRBV30,.,.,TRBJ2-6,CACSGLGANVLTF,TGTGCCTGCTCAGGGTTAGGGGCCAACGTCCTGACTTTC
TRBV7-3,.,TRBD2,TRBJ2-1,CASSIAGSYNEQFF,TGTGCCAGCTCTATAGCGGGGTCCTACAATGAGCAGTTCTTC
TRBV5-1,.,TRBD1,TRBJ2-7,CASSAGQATYEQYF,TGCGCCAGCAGCGCGGGACAGGCGACCTACGAGCAGTACTTC
TRBV5-6,.,.,TRBJ2-1,CASSLVILGRGNEQFF,TGTGCCAGCAGCTTGGTCATCCTTGGAAGGGGGAATGAGCAGTTCTTC
TRBV6-5,.,.,TRBJ2-5,CASSYLEGETQYF,TGTGCCAGCAGTTATTTGGAGGGAGAGACCCAGTACTTC
TRBV7-9,.,TRBD2,TRBJ2-1,CASSLAGGNNEQFF,TGTGCCAGCTCTCTCGCGGGAGGAAACAATGAGCAGTTCTTC
TRBV5-4,.,.,TRBJ1-2,CASSSRGSYGYTF,TGTGCCAGCAGCTCACGGGGGTCCTATGGCTACACCTTC
TRBV10-3,.,TRBD1,TRBJ2-7,CAISGTASYEQYF,TGTGCCATCAGCGGGACAGCTTCCTACGAGCAGTACTTC
TRBV13,.,TRBD1,TRBJ2-7,CASSLSGGSYEQYF,TGTGCCAGCAGTCTATCAGGGGGCTCCTACGAGCAGTACTTC
TRBV19,.,.,TRBJ2-7,CASSIGGIYEQYF,TGTGCCAGTAGTATAGGCGGGATCTACGAGCAGTACTTC
TRBV7-9,.,.,TRBJ1-1,CASSLFGGTNTEAFF,TGTGCCAGCAGCTTATTTGGAGGGACGAACACTGAAGCTTTCTTT
TRBV11-3,.,TRBD2,TRBJ2-5,CASSLGPDGRGQETQYF,TGTGCCAGCAGCTTAGGTCCCGACGGGAGGGGCCAAGAGACCCAGTACTTC
TRBV5-1,.,TRBD1,TRBJ1-6,CASSSLPTGDGSPLHF,TGCGCCAGCAGCTCTTTACCGACAGGGGATGGTTCACCCCTCCACTTT
TRBV7-2,.,.,TRBJ2-5,CASSSRTVQETQYF,TGTGCCAGCAGCTCTCGGACAGTGCAAGAGACCCAGTACTTC
TRBV7-6,.,.,TRBJ2-5,CASSLRRLEETQYF,TGTGCCAGCAGCTTGCGACGGCTAGAGGAGACCCAGTACTTC
TRBV19,.,TRBD2,TRBJ2-7,CASSETSGEFYEQYF,TGTGCCAGTAGTGAGACTAGCGGGGAATTCTACGAGCAGTACTTC
TRBV7-2,.,.,TRBJ1-1,CASSSKNTEAFF,TGTGCCAGCAGCAGCAAGAACACTGAAGCTTTCTTT
TRBV9,once,TRBD2,TRBJ2-7,CASSPREGSGGIFGPYF,TGTGCCAGCAGCCCCCGGGAAGGTAGCGGGGGGATCTTTGGACCGTACTTC
TRBV30,.,.,TRBJ2-3,CAWSSSNTDTQYF,TGTGCCTGGAGCTCAAGCAACACAGATACGCAGTATTTT
TRBV7-8,.,TRBD1,TRBJ1-2,CASSLAQATGGGGYTF,TGTGCCAGCAGCTTAGCCCAAGCGACAGGGGGCGGGGGCTACACCTTC
TRBV29-1,.,TRBD1,TRBJ1-2,CSVAVWDRGRGYTF,TGCAGCGTTGCGGTGTGGGACAGGGGCAGAGGCTACACCTTC
TRBV10-2,.,.,TRBJ1-1,CASSTGRGEAFF,TGCGCCAGCAGTACCGGCCGGGGTGAAGCTTTCTTT
TRBV7-6,.,.,TRBJ2-1,CASSLVSPDDSDSYNEQFF,TGTGCCAGCAGCTTAGTTTCCCCCGACGACAGTGACTCCTACAATGAGCAGTTCTTC
TRBV5-1,.,TRBD2,TRBJ2-3,CASRRTSGGGVTDTQYF,TGCGCCAGCAGACGGACTAGCGGGGGGGGAGTCACAGATACGCAGTATTTT
TRBV5-1,few,.,TRBJ1-3,CASSSDITGNTIYF,TGCGCCAGCAGCTCAGACATAACTGGAAACACCATATATTTT
TRBV14,once,.,TRBJ2-3,CASSDLGGLTDTQYF,TGTGCCAGCAGCGATTTGGGGGGACTGACAGATACGCAGTATTTT
TRBV18,.,TRBD1,TRBJ2-5,CASSPPATGQETQYF,TGTGCCAGCTCACCACCGGCGACAGGGCAAGAGACCCAGTACTTC
TRBV15,once,.,TRBJ1-1,CATSRDGLFTEAFF,TGTGCCACCAGCAGAGATGGGCTGTTCACTGAAGCTTTCTTT